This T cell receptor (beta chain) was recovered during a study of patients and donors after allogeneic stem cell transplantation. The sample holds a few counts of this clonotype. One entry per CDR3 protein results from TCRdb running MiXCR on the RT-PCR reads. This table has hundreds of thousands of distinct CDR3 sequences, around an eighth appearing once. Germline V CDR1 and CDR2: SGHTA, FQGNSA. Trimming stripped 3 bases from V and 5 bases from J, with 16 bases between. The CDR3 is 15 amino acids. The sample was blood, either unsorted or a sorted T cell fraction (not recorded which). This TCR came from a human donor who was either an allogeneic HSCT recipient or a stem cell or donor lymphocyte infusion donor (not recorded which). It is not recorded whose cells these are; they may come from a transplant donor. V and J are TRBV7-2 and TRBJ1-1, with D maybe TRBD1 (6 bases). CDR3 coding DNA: TGTGCCAGCAGCTTGTCGGGGGCCGCGGAAACTGAAGCTTTCTTT. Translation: CASSLSGAAETEAFF.